This entry lists 17 T cell receptor beta chains sequenced from one sample in a study of blood T cells in healthy people across ages. A second about 7 to 12 cycle PCR used barcoded and J-beta primers. TCRdb reprocessed the 5' RACE reads with MiXCR, giving one entry per CDR3 protein. The sample comprises some 1.5 million distinct CDR3 sequences, under 30% of which are singletons, and 7.7% rests with the top ten. Input material: blood. The receptors were sampled from a woman aged 30 to 39 in good health.

This clonotype was seen a handful of times. V is TRBV7-2 and J is TRBJ1-4; D remains unclear. Germline assignment: CDR1 SGHTA and CDR2 FQGNSA. The CDR3 spans 13 residues. Trimming stripped 4 bases from V and 14 bases from J, with 17 bases between. The CDR3 nucleotides are TGTGCCAGCAGCTCTGACTTTGCCGGCAGGCTGTTTTTT. This gives the protein CASSSDFAGRLFF.

This clonotype was counted ten times or more. The chain combines TRBV9 with TRBJ2-7; the D gene is possibly TRBD2 (7 bases). The V and J ends lost 3 bases and 4 bases respectively, with 20 bases between them. The germline CDR1 and CDR2 sequences are SGDLS and YYNGEE. This CDR3 has 16 residues. CDR3 loop: CASSAGGATVVYEQYF. The CDR3 DNA reads TGTGCCAGCAGCGCTGGGGGGGCAACAGTGGTGTACGAGCAGTACTTC. Full variable domain (remainder filled in from reference TRBV9 and TRBJ2-7): DSGVTQTPKHLITATGQRVTLRCSPRSGDLSVYWYQQSLDQGLQFLIQYYNGEERAKGNILERFSAQQFPDLHSELNLSSLELGDSALYFCASSAGGATVVYEQYFGPGTRLTVT.

V gene TRBV2 combines with J gene TRBJ1-2; D remains ambiguous. CDR1 and CDR2 from the germline V gene are SNHLY and FYNNEI. Trimming left V 8 bases short and J 3 bases short, with 13 bases between. This CDR3 contains 13 residues. CDR3 bases: TGTGCCAGCCGCGGGCTGCTGGACTATGGCTACACCTTC. Amino acids: CASRGLLDYGYTF.

Only a few counts were recorded for this clonotype. The chain is built from TRBV5-1 and TRBJ2-1, with TRBD2 matching 12 bases. With V trimmed by 4 bases and J by 0 bases, 5 bases remained unmatched. Germline lookup yields CDR1 SGHRS and CDR2 YFSETQ. CDR3 length: 17 amino acids. CDR3 protein: CASSLLAGGSSYNEQFF. The DNA for the CDR3 is TGCGCCAGCAGCCTACTAGCGGGGGGAAGCTCCTACAATGAGCAGTTCTTC.

This clonotype was observed a few times. This rearrangement joins TRBV12-5 to TRBJ1-4; no firm D call. The CDR3 extends over 14 amino acids. Germline V gives CDR1 LGHNT, CDR2 FRNRAP. V dropped 4 bases and J dropped 4 bases, with 10 bases sitting between them. CDR3 sequence (DNA): TGTGCTAGTGGTTATCATGCGGGTAATGAAAAACTGTTTTTT. This sequence encodes CASGYHAGNEKLFF.

This clonotype was found a few times. An end of the junction does not agree with germline; a read error may underlie this. The chain uses TRBV7-2 and TRBJ2-3, with 11 bases aligning to TRBD2. CDR1 is SGHTA, CDR2 FQGNSA, per germline. This CDR3 spans 16 amino acids. CDR3: CAGSPGLAGGIDTQYF. CDR3 bases: TGTGCCGGCAGCCCGGGGCTAGCGGGGGGCATAGATACGCAGTATTTT.

This clonotype has a count of ten or more. The chain employs TRBV6-5 and TRBJ2-1; 7 bases agree with TRBD2. The CDR3 contains 13 residues. CDR1 and CDR2 from the germline V gene are MNHEY and SVGAGI. V was clipped by 0 bases and J by 9 bases; unmatched bases: 2. The CDR3 DNA reads TGTGCCAGCAGTTACTCGCGGGGGAGTGAGCAGTTCTTC. Amino acid sequence: CASSYSRGSEQFF.

V usage is TRBV5-1 and J usage is TRBJ1-1; tentative D call: TRBD1 (6 bases). Trimming took 4 bases from V and 5 from J, leaving 18 bases between them. Per germline, CDR1 SGHRS and CDR2 YFSETQ. The CDR3 runs 15 residues. CDR3 protein: CASSPSAGDATEAFF. CDR3 DNA sequence: TGCGCCAGCAGCCCCTCGGCAGGGGATGCAACTGAAGCTTTCTTT.

In DNA, the CDR3 is TGTGCCAGCAGAACGGACGGGGCTTCCCTCGAGCAGTACTTC. It specifies CASRTDGASLEQYF. The chain combines TRBV6-2 or TRBV6-3 with TRBJ2-4; D could derive from TRBD1 or TRBD2 (5 bases each). Gene TRBJ2-7 matches the end of the DNA better, so the J call may be wrong. The CDR3 totals 14 residues. CDR1 is MNHEY and CDR2 is SVGEGT in the germline V gene.

J is TRBJ1-3 and V is TRBV12-3 or TRBV12-4; D is perhaps TRBD1 (6 bases). The ends were cut back, 0 bases at V and 1 base at J, with 13 bases in the middle. The CDR3 consists of 17 residues. The CDR3 sequence is CASSLADRFPSGNTIYF. The DNA for the CDR3 is TGTGCCAGCAGTTTAGCCGACAGGTTCCCTTCTGGAAACACCATATATTTT.

V usage is TRBV18 and J usage is TRBJ2-3; D gene ambiguous. The germline CDR1 and CDR2 sequences are KGHSH and LQKENI. Trimming stripped 2 bases from V and 3 bases from J, with 9 bases between. The CDR3 is made up of 14 amino acids. This CDR3 reads CASSPMAQTDTQYF. CDR3 sequence (DNA): TGTGCCAGCTCACCAATGGCGCAAACAGATACGCAGTATTTT.

This clonotype was seen only a few times. The V gene is TRBV20-1, the J gene TRBJ2-1, with no clear D. This CDR3 has 12 residues. The V and J ends lost 7 bases and 5 bases respectively, with 12 bases between them. Per germline, CDR1 DFQATT and CDR2 SNEGSKA (reference sequence). The CDR3 protein is CSVPSPNNEQFF. In nucleotides, the CDR3 is TGCAGTGTACCCTCGCCCAACAATGAGCAGTTCTTC.

The gene calls are TRBV18 and TRBJ1-2; D is unresolved. The CDR3 has 14 residues. Trimming removed 2 bases from V and 5 bases from J, with 12 bases in between. Germline V CDR1 and CDR2: KGHSH, LQKENI. The CDR3: CASSPVKGGYGYTF. The CDR3 coding sequence is TGTGCCAGCTCACCAGTCAAGGGTGGATATGGCTACACCTTC.

CDR3 region: CASSPRPGQPAQETQYF. CDR3 sequence (DNA): TGTGCCAGCAGCCCGCGACCGGGACAGCCGGCCCAAGAGACCCAGTACTTC. This chain joins TRBV4-2 and TRBJ2-5; 7 nucleotides align to TRBD1. The CDR3 loop spans 17 amino acids. Germline lookup yields CDR1 LGHNA and CDR2 YNFKEQ. Trimming at V came to 4 bases and at J to 1 base, leaving 12 bases not matched to a gene.

The V call is TRBV20-1, the J call TRBJ1-5; 9 nucleotides agree with TRBD1. Germline values: CDR1 DFQATT, CDR2 SNEGSKA (reference sequence). The CDR3 spans 17 residues. V dropped 0 bases and J dropped 6; count of bases not matched to a gene: 12. The CDR3 sequence: CSARDRARTGAGQPQHF. As DNA, the CDR3 is TGCAGTGCTAGAGATCGAGCCAGGACAGGGGCTGGTCAGCCCCAGCATTTT.

With regard to this clonotype: No conserved phenylalanine or tryptophan is present at the end of the CDR3, so a read error is the likely explanation. The chain combines TRBV5-6 with TRBJ1-6; no definite D call. This CDR3 region has 12 residues. The V gene's germline CDR1 is SGHDT and CDR2 YYEEEE. The ends were cut back, 3 bases at V and 14 bases at J, with 12 bases in the middle. CDR3 sequence reads: CASSSAALSLHC. The CDR3 nucleotides are TGTGCCAGCAGCTCTGCAGCGCTTTCCCTCCACTGT.

This chain uses TRBV5-1 with TRBJ1-2; D possibly corresponds to TRBD1 (5 bases). Trimming left V 5 bases short and J 2 bases short, with 19 bases between. Germline lookup yields CDR1 SGHRS and CDR2 YFSETQ. The CDR3 is 16 amino acids. This CDR3 is CASRPEGGGANYGYTF. The CDR3 nucleotides are TGCGCCAGCAGACCCGAGGGTGGCGGGGCGAACTATGGCTACACCTTC.